This TCR beta chain came from a study of cytomegalovirus exposure and HLA in healthy donors. The CDR3 is 15 residues long. J was trimmed by 2 bases and V by 4 bases; bases with no gene match: 5. Germline-derived CDR1 and CDR2 are MNHNS and SASEGT. The study ran its PCR with 60 Vbeta and 13 Jbeta primers. TCRdb's copy holds only in-frame clones and misses some; the assay was immunoSEQ multiplex PCR. The sample carries about 160,000 clones, roughly 81% recorded once. What was sequenced was PBMCs. The receptor comes from a man aged 18 to 30 in good health and CMV-seropositive. The V call is TRBV6-1, the J call TRBJ1-5; TRBD1 agrees at 7 bases. The CDR3 spells CASSVVTGGNQPQHF. The CDR3 bases are TGTGCCAGCAGTGTCGTTACAGGGGGCAATCAGCCCCAGCATTTT.